Detailed here is one T cell receptor beta chain. The data derive from a study of blood T cell repertoires in COVID-19. Overall study context: Researchers got acute and convalescent COVID-19 samples from the United States, Italy and Spain. The cDNA or gDNA used as material had been derived from T cells, B-cell-depleted T cells, or PBMCs.

Per the germline V gene, CDR1 is SGHTA and CDR2 is FQGNSA. The CDR3 is 15 residues long. Trimming removed 5 bases at V and 0 bases at J, with 11 bases between. Per the authors' pipeline: Quantification of nucleated cells was approximated via reference gene primer amplification. Data came from immunoSEQ multiplex PCR; TCRdb stores just in-frame clones and leaves some out. V and J calls and clone size are those listed in that table; D and trimming were worked out from the DNA. The sample shows under 200,000 clones, 70% to 90% of them seen only once. Sequencing was carried out using peripheral blood. The sequence came from a woman aged 45-65 years with COVID-19, enrolled during active disease. This sequence joins TRBV7-2 and TRBJ1-5; D gene unclear. The CDR3 spells CASSQLQDSNQPQHF. Written as DNA, the CDR3 is TGTGCCAGCAGCCAACTACAAGATAGCAATCAGCCCCAGCATTTT.